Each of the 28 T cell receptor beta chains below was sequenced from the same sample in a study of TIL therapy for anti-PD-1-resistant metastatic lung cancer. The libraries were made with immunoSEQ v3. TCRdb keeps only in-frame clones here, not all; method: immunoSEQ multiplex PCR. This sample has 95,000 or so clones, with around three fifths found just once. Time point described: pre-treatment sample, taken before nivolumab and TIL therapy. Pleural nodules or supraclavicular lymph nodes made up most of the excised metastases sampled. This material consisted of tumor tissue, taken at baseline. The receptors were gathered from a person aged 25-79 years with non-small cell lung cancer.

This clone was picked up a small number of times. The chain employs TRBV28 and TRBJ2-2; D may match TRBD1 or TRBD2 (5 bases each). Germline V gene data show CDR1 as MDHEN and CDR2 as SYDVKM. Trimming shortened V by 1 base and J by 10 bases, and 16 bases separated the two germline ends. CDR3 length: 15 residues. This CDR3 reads CASSLSKMRGAELFF. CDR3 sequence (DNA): TGTGCCAGCAGTTTATCCAAGATGAGGGGAGCGGAGCTGTTTTTT.

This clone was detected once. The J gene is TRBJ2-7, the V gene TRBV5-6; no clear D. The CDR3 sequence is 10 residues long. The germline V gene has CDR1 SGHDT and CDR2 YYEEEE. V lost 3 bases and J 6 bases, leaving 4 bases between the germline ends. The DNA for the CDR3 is TGTGCCAGCAGCTGGCTCGAGCAGTACTTC. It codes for CASSWLEQYF.

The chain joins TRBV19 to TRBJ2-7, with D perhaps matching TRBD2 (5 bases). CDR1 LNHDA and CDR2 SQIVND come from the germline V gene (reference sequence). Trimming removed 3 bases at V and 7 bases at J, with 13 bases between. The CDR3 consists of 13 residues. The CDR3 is CASSIKTTLEQYF. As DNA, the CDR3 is TGTGCCAGTAGTATTAAGACTACCCTTGAGCAGTACTTC.

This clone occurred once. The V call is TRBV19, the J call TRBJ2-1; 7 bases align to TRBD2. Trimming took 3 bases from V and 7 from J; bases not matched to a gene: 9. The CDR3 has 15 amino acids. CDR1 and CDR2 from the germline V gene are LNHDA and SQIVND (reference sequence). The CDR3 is CASSMVGGRRNEQFF. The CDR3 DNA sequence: TGTGCCAGTAGTATGGTGGGAGGGCGCAGGAATGAGCAGTTCTTC.

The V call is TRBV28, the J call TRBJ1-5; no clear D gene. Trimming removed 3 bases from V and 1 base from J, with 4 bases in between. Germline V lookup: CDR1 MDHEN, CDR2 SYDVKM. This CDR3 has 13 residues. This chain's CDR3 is CASSFVSNQPQHF. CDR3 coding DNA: TGTGCCAGCAGTTTCGTGAGCAATCAGCCCCAGCATTTT.

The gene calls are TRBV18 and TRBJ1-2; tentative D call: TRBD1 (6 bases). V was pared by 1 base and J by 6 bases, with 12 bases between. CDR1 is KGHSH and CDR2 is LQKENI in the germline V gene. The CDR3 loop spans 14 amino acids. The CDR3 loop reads CASSPLARDNGYTF. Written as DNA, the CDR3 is TGTGCCAGCTCACCACTTGCCCGGGACAATGGCTACACCTTC.

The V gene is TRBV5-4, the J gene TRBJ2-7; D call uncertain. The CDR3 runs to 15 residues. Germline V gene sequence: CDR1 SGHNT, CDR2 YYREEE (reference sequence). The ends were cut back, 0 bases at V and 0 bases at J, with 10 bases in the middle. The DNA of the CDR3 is TGTGCCAGCAGCTTGGGCCGGGTCAACTCCTACGAGCAGTACTTC. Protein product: CASSLGRVNSYEQYF.

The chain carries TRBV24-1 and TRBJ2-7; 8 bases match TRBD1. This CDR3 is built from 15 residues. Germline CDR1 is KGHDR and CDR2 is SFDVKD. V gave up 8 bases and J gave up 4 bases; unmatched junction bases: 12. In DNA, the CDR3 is TGTGCCACCACCAACTGGACAGGGTGGAGATACGAGCAGTACTTC. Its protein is CATTNWTGWRYEQYF.

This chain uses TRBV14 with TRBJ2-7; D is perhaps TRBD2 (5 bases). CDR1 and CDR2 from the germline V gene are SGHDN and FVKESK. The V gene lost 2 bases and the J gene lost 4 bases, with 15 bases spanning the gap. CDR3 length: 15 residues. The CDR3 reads CASSQLNPGLYEQYF. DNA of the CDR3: TGTGCCAGCAGCCAACTCAACCCGGGGTTGTACGAGCAGTACTTC.

CDR3 sequence (DNA): TGTGCCAGTAGACTAGGGAGGTCCTCCTACAATGAGCAGTTCTTC. As protein: CASRLGRSSYNEQFF. This sequence joins TRBV19 and TRBJ2-1; tentatively, D is TRBD2 (6 bases). Germline V CDR1 and CDR2: LNHDA, SQIVND (reference sequence). The CDR3 runs to 15 residues. Trimming cost V 6 bases and J 0 bases, with 12 bases left between them.

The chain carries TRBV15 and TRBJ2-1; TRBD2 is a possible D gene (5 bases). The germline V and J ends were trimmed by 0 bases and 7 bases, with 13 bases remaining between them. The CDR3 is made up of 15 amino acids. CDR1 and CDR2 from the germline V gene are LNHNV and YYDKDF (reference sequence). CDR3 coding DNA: TGTGCCACCAGCAGAGATCGAGGGCTTTCTAATGAGCAGTTCTTC. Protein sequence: CATSRDRGLSNEQFF.

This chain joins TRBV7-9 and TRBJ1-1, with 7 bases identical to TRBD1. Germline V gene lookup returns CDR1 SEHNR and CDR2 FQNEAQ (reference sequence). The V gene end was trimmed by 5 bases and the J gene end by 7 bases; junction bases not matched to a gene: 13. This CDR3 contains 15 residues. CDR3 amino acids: CASSDRGGVWDEAFF. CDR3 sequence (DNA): TGTGCCAGCAGCGATAGAGGGGGCGTATGGGATGAAGCTTTCTTT.

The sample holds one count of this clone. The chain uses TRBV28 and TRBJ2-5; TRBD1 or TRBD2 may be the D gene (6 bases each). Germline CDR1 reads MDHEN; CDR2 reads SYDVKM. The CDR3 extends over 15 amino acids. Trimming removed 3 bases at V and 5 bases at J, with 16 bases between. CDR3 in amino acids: CASSFKGGGPETQYF. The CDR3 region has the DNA TGTGCCAGCAGTTTTAAGGGGGGAGGTCCGGAGACCCAGTACTTC. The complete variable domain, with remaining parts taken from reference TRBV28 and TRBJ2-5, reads DVKVTQSSRYLVKRTGEKVFLECVQDMDHENMFWYRQDPGLGLRLIYFSYDVKMKEKGDIPEGYSVSREKKERFSLILESASTNQTSMYLCASSFKGGGPETQYFGPGTRLLVL.

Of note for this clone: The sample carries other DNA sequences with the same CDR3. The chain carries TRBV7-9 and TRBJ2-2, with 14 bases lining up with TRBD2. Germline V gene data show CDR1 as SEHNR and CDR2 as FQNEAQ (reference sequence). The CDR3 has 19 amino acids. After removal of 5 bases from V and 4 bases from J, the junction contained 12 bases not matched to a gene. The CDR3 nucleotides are TGTGCCAGCAGCGTACGACTAGCGGGAGGGGGGTCAGGCACCGGGGAGCTGTTTTTT. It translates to CASSVRLAGGGSGTGELFF.

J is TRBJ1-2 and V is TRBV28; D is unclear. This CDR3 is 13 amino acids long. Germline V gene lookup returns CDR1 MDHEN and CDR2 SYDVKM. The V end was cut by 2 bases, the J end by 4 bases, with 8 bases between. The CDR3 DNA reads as TGTGCCAGCAGTTTAACACACGCCTATGGCTACACCTTC. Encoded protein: CASSLTHAYGYTF.

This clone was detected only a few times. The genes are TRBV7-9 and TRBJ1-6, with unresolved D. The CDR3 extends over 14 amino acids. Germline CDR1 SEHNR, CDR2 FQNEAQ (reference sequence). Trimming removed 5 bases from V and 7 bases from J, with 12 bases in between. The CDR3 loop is CASSAGPENSPLHF. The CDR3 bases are TGTGCCAGCAGCGCAGGACCCGAGAATTCACCCCTCCACTTT.

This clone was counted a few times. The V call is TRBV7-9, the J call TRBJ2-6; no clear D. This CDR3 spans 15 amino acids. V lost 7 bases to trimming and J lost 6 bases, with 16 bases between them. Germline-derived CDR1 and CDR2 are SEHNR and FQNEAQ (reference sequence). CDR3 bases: TGTGCCAGCACCGGTATCTCTGGGCAGGCCAACGTCCTGACTTTC. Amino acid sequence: CASTGISGQANVLTF.

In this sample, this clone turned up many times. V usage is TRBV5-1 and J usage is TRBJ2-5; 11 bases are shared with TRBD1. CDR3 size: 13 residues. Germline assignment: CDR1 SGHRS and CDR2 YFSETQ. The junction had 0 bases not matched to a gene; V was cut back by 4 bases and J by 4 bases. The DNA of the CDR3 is TGCGCCAGCAGCGGACAGGGGGCAGAGACCCAGTACTTC. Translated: CASSGQGAETQYF.

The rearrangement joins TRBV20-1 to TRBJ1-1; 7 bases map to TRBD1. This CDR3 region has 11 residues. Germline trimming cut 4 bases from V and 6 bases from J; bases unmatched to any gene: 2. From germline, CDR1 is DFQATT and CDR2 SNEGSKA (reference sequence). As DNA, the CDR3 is TGCAGTGCTATTCAGGGGGCTGAAGCTTTCTTT. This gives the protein CSAIQGAEAFF.

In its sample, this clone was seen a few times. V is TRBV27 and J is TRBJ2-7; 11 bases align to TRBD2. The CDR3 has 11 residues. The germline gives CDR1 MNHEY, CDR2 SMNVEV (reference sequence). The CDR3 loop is CVGTSGYEQYF. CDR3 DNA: TGTGTGGGGACTAGCGGATACGAGCAGTACTTC.

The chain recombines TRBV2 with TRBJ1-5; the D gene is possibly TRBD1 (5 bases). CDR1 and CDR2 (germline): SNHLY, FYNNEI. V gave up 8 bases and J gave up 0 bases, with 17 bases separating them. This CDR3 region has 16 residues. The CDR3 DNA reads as TGTGCCAGCGCCCCCGCGGGGGGTACTAGCAATCAGCCCCAGCATTTT. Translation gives CASAPAGGTSNQPQHF.

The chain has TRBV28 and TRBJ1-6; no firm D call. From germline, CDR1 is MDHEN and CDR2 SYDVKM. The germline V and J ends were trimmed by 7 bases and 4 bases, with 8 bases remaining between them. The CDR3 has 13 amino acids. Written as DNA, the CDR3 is TGTGCCAGCACCCCCAGTTATAATTCACCCCTCCACTTT. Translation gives CASTPSYNSPLHF. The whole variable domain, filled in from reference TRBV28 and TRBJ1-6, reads DVKVTQSSRYLVKRTGEKVFLECVQDMDHENMFWYRQDPGLGLRLIYFSYDVKMKEKGDIPEGYSVSREKKERFSLILESASTNQTSMYLCASTPSYNSPLHFGNGTRLTVT.

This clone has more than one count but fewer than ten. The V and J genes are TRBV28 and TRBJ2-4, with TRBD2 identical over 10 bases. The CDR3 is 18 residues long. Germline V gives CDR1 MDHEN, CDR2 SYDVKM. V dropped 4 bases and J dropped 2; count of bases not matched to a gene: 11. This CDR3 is CASSSYTPAGGPKNIQYF. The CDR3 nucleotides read TGTGCCAGCAGTTCATACACCCCAGCGGGAGGGCCCAAAAACATTCAGTACTTC.

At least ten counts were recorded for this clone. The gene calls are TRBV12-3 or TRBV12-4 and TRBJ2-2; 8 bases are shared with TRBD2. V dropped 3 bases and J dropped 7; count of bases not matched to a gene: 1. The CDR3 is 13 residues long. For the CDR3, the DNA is TGTGCCAGCAGTTTCCGGGGGGGCGGGGAGCTGTTTTTT. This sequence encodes CASSFRGGGELFF.

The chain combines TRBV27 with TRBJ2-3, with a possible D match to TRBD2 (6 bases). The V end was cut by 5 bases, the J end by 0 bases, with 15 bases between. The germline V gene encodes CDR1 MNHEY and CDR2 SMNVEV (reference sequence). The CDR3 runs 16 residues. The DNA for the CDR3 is TGTGCCAGCAGTCAAAGGGCGGGACTTAGCACAGATACGCAGTATTTT. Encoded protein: CASSQRAGLSTDTQYF.

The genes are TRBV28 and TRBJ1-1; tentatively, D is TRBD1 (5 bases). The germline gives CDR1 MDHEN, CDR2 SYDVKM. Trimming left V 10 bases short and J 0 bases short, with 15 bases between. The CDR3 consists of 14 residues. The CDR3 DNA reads TGTGCCACCGGGGGGATATCCATGAACACTGAAGCTTTCTTT. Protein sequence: CATGGISMNTEAFF.

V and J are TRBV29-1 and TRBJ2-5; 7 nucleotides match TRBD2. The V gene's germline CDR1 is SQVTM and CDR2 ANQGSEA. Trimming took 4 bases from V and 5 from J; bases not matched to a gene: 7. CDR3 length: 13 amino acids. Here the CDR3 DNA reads TGCAGCGTTGTACCAGCGGGGCAGGAGACCCAGTACTTC. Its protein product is CSVVPAGQETQYF.

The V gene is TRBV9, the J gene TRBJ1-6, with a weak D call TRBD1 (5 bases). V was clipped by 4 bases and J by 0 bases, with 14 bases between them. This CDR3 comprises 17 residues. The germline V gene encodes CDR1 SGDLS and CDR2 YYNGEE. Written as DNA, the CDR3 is TGTGCCAGCAGCACCGCGGGGGGTGCCTCCTATAATTCACCCCTCCACTTT. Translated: CASSTAGGASYNSPLHF.